This entry concerns a single T cell receptor beta chain. Its antigen remains unidentified. Method: immunoSEQ multiplex PCR; TCRdb's copy keeps in-frame clones and lacks some. Among roughly 130,000 clones listed, roughly 88% were seen once. The source of the sample is a study of T cell responses to AZD1222 COVID-19 vaccine. Study-wide results and caveats: Targeting of unmutated variant regions was reportedly seen in nearly half of spike-specific TCRs. Donors, mostly white British, included more females; clonal diversity was possibly underestimated. Baseline serostatus was positive in only five to seven AZD1222 recipients.

The CDR3 has 14 amino acids. Per the germline V gene, CDR1 is SGHNT and CDR2 is YYREEE (reference sequence). Trimming took off 4 bases at V and 3 bases at J, with 13 bases between the two ends. The sequence derives from an adult in good health. Sequencing was performed on peripheral blood, taken on day 0 of AZD1222 vaccination. V usage is TRBV5-4 and J usage is TRBJ2-5; a possible D gene is TRBD2 (5 bases). CDR3 DNA: TGTGCCAGCAGCAGGGAGTCAGAAGAAGAGACCCAGTACTTC. Its protein product is CASSRESEEETQYF. The complete variable domain, with remaining parts taken from reference TRBV5-4 and TRBJ2-5, reads ETGVTQSPTHLIKTRGQQVTLRCSSQSGHNTVSWYQQALGQGPQFIFQYYREEENGRGNFPPRFSGLQFPNYSSELNVNALELDDSALYLCASSRESEEETQYFGPGTRLLVL.